These 10 T cell receptor beta chains were sequenced from one sample in a study of blood T cells in healthy people across ages. Primed by a sample-barcoded 5' primer and a J-beta primer mix, a second PCR proceeded for 7 to 11 cycles. TCRdb redid the calling of the 5' RACE reads with MiXCR, one entry per CDR3 protein. The sample lists roughly 1 million distinct CDR3 sequences, approximately 25% occurring once. In addition, the sample was reused for a study of T cells of mothers and their children.

Sequencing used blood. Receptor source: a girl under 10 years old in good health.

V is TRBV29-1 and J is TRBJ1-2, with 7 bases lining up with TRBD1. The CDR3 is 13 residues long. The junction had 11 bases not matched to a gene; V was cut back by 6 bases and J by 7 bases. Per germline, CDR1 SQVTM and CDR2 ANQGSEA. The CDR3 nucleotides read TGCAGCGTCCCCTCAGACAGGGTGGGTGGCTACACCTTC. It encodes CSVPSDRVGGYTF.

The chain carries TRBV12-3 or TRBV12-4 and TRBJ1-1; D not resolved. The V gene lost 3 bases and the J gene lost 5 bases, with 7 bases spanning the gap. The CDR3 runs to 12 residues. CDR3 sequence reads: CASSFGETEAFF. DNA for the CDR3: TGTGCCAGCAGTTTTGGGGAGACTGAAGCTTTCTTT.

This rearrangement joins TRBV29-1 to TRBJ2-5; TRBD2 aligns across 15 bases. The V segment lost 2 bases and the J segment 4 bases; nucleotides outside the gene matches: 17. The germline V gene has CDR1 SQVTM and CDR2 ANQGSEA. CDR3 length: 20 amino acids. The CDR3 protein is CSVESSIGTSGRLPRETQYF. For the CDR3, the DNA is TGCAGCGTTGAATCCTCAATTGGGACTAGCGGGAGGTTACCTCGAGAGACCCAGTACTTC. Filled out from reference TRBV29-1 and TRBJ2-5, the complete variable domain reads SAVISQKPSRDICQRGTSLTIQCQVDSQVTMMFWYRQQPGQSLTLIATANQGSEATYESGFVIDKFPISRPNLTFSTLTVSNMSPEDSSIYLCSVESSIGTSGRLPRETQYFGPGTRLLVL.

The table lists this clonotype with a few counts. The rearrangement links TRBV12-3 or TRBV12-4 to TRBJ1-6; D not resolved. V lost 3 bases, J lost 5 bases, and 11 bases lay in between. The CDR3 length is 15 residues. This chain's CDR3 is CASSFENWDNSPLHF. The CDR3 DNA sequence: TGTGCCAGCAGTTTTGAGAACTGGGATAATTCACCCCTCCACTTT.

The sample holds a few counts of this clonotype. V is TRBV7-2 and J is TRBJ2-2, with D possibly being TRBD2 (5 bases). The V gene's germline CDR1 is SGHTA and CDR2 FQGNSA. The CDR3 length is 18 residues. The V and J ends lost 2 bases and 0 bases respectively, with 16 bases between them. In DNA, the CDR3 is TGTGCCAGCAGCTTAAATTTCTGGAAACTAGCGAACACCGGGGAGCTGTTTTTT. This translates into CASSLNFWKLANTGELFF.

J is TRBJ2-1 and V is TRBV5-1; 9 nucleotides align to TRBD2. V shed 1 base, J shed 9 bases, and the junction held 11 bases outside the gene matches. CDR3 length: 16 residues. Germline CDR1 SGHRS, CDR2 YFSETQ. CDR3 sequence reads: CASSLSPAGGLGEQFF. CDR3 nucleotides: TGCGCCAGCAGCTTGTCGCCAGCGGGGGGCCTGGGTGAGCAGTTCTTC.

This clonotype was detected a few times. The chain has TRBV5-1 and TRBJ2-3, with TRBD1 matching over 7 bases. The V and J ends lost 4 bases and 0 bases, in that order; junction bases with no gene match: 8. Germline CDR1 is SGHRS and CDR2 is YFSETQ. The CDR3 is made up of 16 amino acids. The chain's CDR3 is CASSQPKQGSTDTQYF. CDR3 DNA: TGCGCCAGCAGCCAACCGAAACAGGGGAGCACAGATACGCAGTATTTT.

The genes are TRBV7-9 and TRBJ2-5; D gene unclear. V lost 8 bases, J lost 5 bases, and 12 bases lay in between. The CDR3 runs to 12 residues. CDR1 is SEHNR and CDR2 is FQNEAQ in the germline V gene (reference sequence). In DNA form, the CDR3 reads TGTGCCAGCGAGCCCGCCTTGGAGACCCAGTACTTC. This gives the protein CASEPALETQYF.

V and J are TRBV6-6 and TRBJ2-2; maybe TRBD2 (5 bases). Trimming took off 6 bases at V and 6 bases at J, with 14 bases between the two ends. The length of the CDR3 is 14 residues. The germline V gene has CDR1 MNHNY and CDR2 SVGAGI (reference sequence). The CDR3, as DNA: TGTGCCAGCAGACTACCTAGGCGGGCCGGGGAGCTGTTTTTT. Protein sequence: CASRLPRRAGELFF.

In its sample, this clonotype was seen a few times. The junction differs from germline at one of its ends, possibly a read error. The chain couples TRBV25-1 to TRBJ2-1, with a possible D match to TRBD2 (5 bases). The CDR3 totals 15 residues. The germline gives CDR1 MGHDK, CDR2 SYGVNS. The CDR3 bases are TGTGCCAGCAGTCCCACGGGATCCGGGGTCGATGAGCGGTTCTTC. Translating gives CASSPTGSGVDERFF. The full variable domain, completed using reference TRBV25-1 and TRBJ2-1, is EADIYQTPRYLVIGTGKKITLECSQTMGHDKMYWYQQDPGMELHLIHYSYGVNSTEKGDLSSESTVSRIRTEHFPLTLESARPSHTSQYLCASSPTGSGVDERFFGPGTRLTVL.